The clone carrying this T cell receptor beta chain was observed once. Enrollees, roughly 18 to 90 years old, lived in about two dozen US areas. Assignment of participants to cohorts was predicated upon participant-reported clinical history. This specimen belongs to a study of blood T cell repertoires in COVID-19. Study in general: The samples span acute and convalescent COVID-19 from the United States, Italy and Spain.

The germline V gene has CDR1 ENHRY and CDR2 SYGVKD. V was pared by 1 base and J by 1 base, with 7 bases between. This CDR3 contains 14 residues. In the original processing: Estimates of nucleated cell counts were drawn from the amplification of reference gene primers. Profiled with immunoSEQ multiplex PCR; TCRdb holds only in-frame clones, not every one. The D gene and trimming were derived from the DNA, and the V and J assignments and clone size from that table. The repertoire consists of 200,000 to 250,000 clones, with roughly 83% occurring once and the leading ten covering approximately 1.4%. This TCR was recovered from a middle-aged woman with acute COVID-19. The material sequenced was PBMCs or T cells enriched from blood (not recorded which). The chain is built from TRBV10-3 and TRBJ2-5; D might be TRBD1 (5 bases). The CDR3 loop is CAISELQGQETQYF. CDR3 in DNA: TGTGCCATCAGTGAGTTGCAGGGCCAAGAGACCCAGTACTTC.